Listed here is a single TCR beta chain. PCR used 60 Vbeta primers and 13 Jbeta primers. Clones were sequenced by immunoSEQ multiplex PCR, and TCRdb holds only the in-frame ones, with some missing. This sample's clone table lists approximately 30,000 clones. The data were taken from a study of cytomegalovirus exposure and HLA in healthy donors. CDR3 length: 16 amino acids. V was trimmed by 0 bases and J by 1 base, leaving 12 bases between them. CDR1 is SGHTA, CDR2 FQGNSA, per germline. Sequencing was carried out using PBMCs. The receptor was derived from a woman aged 40-49 years in good health and CMV-seropositive. The chain employs TRBV7-2 and TRBJ2-5, with D maybe TRBD1 (6 bases). The CDR3 region has the DNA TGTGCCAGCAGCTTAGCGGGAGCCAGGGGCCAAGAGACCCAGTACTTC. Translating gives CASSLAGARGQETQYF.